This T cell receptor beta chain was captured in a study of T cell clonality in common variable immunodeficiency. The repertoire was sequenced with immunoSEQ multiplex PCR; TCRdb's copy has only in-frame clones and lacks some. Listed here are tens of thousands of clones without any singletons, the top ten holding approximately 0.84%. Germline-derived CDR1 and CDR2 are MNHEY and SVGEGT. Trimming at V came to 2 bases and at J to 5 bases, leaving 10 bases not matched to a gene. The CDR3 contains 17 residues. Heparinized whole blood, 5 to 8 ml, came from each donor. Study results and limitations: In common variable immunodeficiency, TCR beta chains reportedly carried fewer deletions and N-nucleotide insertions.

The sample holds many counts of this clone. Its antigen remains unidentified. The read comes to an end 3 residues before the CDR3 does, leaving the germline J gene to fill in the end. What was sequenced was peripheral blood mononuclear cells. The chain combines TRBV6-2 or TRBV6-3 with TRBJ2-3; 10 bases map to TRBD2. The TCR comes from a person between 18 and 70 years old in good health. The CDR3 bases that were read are TGTGCCAGCAGTTACAACTGGCTAGCGGGAGCCGAAGATACG. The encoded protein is CASSYNWLAGAEDT. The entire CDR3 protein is CASSYNWLAGAEDTQYF.